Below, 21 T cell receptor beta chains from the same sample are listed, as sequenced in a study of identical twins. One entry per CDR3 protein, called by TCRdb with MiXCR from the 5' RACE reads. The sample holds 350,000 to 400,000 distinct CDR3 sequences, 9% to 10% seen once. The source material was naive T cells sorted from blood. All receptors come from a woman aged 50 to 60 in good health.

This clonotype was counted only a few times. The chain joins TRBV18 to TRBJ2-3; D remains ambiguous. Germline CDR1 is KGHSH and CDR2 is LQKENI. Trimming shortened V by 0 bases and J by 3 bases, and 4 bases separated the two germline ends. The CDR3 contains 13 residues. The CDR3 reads CASSPPRTDTQYF. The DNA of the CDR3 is TGTGCCAGCTCACCACCCAGGACAGATACGCAGTATTTT.

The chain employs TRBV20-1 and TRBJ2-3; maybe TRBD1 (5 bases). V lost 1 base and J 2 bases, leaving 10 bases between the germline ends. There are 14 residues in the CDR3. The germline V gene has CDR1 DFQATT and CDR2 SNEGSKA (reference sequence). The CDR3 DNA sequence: TGCAGTGCTAGAGGGACAAACGACACAGATACGCAGTATTTT. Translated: CSARGTNDTDTQYF.

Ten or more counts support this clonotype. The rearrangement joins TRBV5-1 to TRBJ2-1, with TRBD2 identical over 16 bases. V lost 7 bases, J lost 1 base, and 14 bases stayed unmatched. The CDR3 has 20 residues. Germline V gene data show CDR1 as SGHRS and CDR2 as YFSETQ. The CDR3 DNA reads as TGCGCCAGCTCCGCGGGCCCCGGGACTAGCGGGAGGGAGTCCTACAATGAGCAGTTCTTC. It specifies CASSAGPGTSGRESYNEQFF.

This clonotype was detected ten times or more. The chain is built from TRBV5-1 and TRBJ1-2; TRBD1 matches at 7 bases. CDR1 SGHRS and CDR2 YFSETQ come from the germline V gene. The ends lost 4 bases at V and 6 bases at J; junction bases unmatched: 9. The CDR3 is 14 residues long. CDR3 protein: CASSEDRVRNGYTF. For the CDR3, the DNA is TGCGCCAGCAGCGAAGACAGGGTTCGGAATGGCTACACCTTC.

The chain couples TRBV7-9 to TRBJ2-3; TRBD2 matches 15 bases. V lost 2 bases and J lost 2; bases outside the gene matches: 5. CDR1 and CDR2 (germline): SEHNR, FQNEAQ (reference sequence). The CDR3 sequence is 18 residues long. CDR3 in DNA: TGTGCCAGCAGCTTAAGGGGACTAGCGGGAGGCTACACAGATACGCAGTATTTT. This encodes CASSLRGLAGGYTDTQYF. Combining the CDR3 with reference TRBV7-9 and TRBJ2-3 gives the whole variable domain DTGVSQNPRHKITKRGQNVTFRCDPISEHNRLYWYRQTLGQGPEFLTYFQNEAQLEKSRLLSDRFSAERPKGSFSTLEIQRTEQGDSAMYLCASSLRGLAGGYTDTQYFGPGTRLTVL.

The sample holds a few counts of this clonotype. CDR3 amino acids: CASSPFRSSYNEQFF. The CDR3 nucleotides are TGTGCCAGCAGTCCTTTCCGGAGCTCCTACAATGAGCAGTTCTTC. The V call is TRBV3-1, the J call TRBJ2-1; no clear D. Germline V gives CDR1 LGHDT, CDR2 YNNKEL (reference sequence). V was cut by 6 bases and J by 0 bases, with 12 bases left in between. CDR3 length: 15 amino acids.

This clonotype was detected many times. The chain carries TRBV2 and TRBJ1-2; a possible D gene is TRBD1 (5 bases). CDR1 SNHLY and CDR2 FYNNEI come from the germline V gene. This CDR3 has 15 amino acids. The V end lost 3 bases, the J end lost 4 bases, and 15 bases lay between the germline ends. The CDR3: CASSDGLGQVYGYTF. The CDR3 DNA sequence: TGTGCCAGCAGTGATGGTCTGGGGCAGGTCTATGGCTACACCTTC.

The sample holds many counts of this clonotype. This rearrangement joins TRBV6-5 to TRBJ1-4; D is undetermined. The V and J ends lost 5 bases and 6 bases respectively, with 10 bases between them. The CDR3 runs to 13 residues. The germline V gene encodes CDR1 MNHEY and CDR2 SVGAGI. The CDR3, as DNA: TGTGCCAGCAGTGAGGTCCCGGATGAAAAACTGTTTTTT. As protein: CASSEVPDEKLFF.

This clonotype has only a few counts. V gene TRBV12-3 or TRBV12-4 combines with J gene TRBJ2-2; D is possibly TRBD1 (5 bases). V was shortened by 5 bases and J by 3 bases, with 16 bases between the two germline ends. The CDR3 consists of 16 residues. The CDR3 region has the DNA TGTGCCAGCAGTCGCCGACCCAGGGATGACACCGGGGAGCTGTTTTTT. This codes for CASSRRPRDDTGELFF.

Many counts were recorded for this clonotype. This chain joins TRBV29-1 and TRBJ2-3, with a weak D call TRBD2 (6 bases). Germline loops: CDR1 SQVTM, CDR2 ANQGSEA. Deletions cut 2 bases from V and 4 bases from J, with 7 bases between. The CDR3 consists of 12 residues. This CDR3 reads CSVEREPDTQYF. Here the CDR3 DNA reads TGCAGCGTTGAACGGGAGCCAGATACGCAGTATTTT.

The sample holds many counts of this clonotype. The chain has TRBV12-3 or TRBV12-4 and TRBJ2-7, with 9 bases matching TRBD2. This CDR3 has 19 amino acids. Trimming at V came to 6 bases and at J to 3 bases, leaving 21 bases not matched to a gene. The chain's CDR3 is CASSYLFLQGLASHYEQYV. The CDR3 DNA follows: TGTGCCAGCAGCTACCTTTTTCTACAGGGACTAGCATCTCACTACGAGCAGTACGTC.

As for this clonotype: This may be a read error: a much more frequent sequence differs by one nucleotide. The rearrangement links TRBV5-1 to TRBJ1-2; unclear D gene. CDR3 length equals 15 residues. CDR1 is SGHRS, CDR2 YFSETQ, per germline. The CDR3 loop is CAGSLPGRGPGGYTF. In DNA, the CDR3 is TGCGCCGGCAGCTTGCCAGGCCGGGGTCCGGGCGGCTACACCTTC.

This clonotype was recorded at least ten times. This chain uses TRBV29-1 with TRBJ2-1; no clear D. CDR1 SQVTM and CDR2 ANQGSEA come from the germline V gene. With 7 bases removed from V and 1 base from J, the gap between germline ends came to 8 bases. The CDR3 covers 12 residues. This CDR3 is CSGRSSYNEQFF. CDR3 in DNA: TGCAGCGGTAGGTCATCCTACAATGAGCAGTTCTTC.

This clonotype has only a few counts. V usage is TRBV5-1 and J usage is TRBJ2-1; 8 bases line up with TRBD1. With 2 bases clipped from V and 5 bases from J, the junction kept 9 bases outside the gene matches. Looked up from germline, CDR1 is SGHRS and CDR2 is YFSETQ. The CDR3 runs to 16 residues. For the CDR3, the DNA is TGCGCCAGCAGCTTTATACGCCAGGGGGCCCACAATGAGCAGTTCTTC. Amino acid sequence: CASSFIRQGAHNEQFF.

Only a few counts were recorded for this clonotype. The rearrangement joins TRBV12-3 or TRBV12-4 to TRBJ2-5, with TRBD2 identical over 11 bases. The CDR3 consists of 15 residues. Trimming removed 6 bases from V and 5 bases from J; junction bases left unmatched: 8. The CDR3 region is CASRLSGRAMETQYF. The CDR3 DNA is TGTGCCAGCAGGCTTAGCGGGAGGGCCATGGAGACCCAGTACTTC.

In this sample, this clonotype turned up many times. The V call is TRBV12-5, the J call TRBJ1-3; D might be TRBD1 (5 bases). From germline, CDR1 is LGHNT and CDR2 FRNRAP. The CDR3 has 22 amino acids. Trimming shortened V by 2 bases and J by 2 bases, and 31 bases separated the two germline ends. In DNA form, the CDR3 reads TGTGCTAGTGGTTTGCTCAGTACCGGACGGGGGAAAACGGCCTACGCTGGAAACACCATATATTTT. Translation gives CASGLLSTGRGKTAYAGNTIYF.

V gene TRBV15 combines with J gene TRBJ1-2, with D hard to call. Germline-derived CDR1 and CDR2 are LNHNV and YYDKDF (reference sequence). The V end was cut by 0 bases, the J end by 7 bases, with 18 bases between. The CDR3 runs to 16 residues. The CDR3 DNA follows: TGTGCCACCAGCAGAGATTATGGAGGGAGTAGGTCTGGCTACACCTTC. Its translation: CATSRDYGGSRSGYTF.

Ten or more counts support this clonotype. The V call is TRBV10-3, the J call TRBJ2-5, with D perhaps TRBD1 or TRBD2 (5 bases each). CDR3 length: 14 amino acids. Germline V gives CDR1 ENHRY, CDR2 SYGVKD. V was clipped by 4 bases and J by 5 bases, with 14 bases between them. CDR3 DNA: TGTGCCATCAGTGGGGACCGCATGCGGGAGACCCAGTACTTC. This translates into CAISGDRMRETQYF.

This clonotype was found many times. CDR3 nucleotides: TGCAGCGTTGAAGGGTGGGCCGGGGAGCTGTTTTTT. Translation gives CSVEGWAGELFF. The chain couples TRBV29-1 to TRBJ2-2, with no clear D. This CDR3 is built from 12 residues. Germline V gives CDR1 SQVTM, CDR2 ANQGSEA. Trimming stripped 1 base from V and 6 bases from J, with 6 bases between.

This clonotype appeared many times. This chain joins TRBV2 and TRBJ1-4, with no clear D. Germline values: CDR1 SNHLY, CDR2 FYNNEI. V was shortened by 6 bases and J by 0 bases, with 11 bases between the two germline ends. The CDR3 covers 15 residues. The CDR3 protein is CASRSLVATNEKLFF. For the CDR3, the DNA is TGTGCCAGCAGATCGCTTGTGGCAACTAATGAAAAACTGTTTTTT.

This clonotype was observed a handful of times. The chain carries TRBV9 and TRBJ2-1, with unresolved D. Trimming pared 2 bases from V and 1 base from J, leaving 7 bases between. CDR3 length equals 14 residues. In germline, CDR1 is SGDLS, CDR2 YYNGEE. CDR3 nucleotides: TGTGCCAGCAGCGTCGGCGAATCCTACAATGAGCAGTTCTTC. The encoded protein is CASSVGESYNEQFF.